This T cell receptor (beta chain) is drawn from a study of vaccination and CD4 T cells after COVID-19. Sequencing of cultured CD4+ T cell DNA used the Oncomine TCR Beta short-read assay. TCRdb independently ran MiXCR on the PCR reads; one entry per CDR3 protein. The table records about 18,000 distinct CDR3 sequences, about 48% of them present only once. Trimming removed 3 bases at V and 9 bases at J, with 18 bases between. The V gene's germline CDR1 is SGHAT and CDR2 FQNNGV. This CDR3 has 16 residues. As for time point: late sampling 161 to 241 days after vaccination in three convalescent patients. Treatment given: approximately nine-day PBMC culture with coronavirus spike peptide pools or control peptides (ViraFEST assay). ViraFEST stimulated the growth of antigen-specific T cells using peptide pools and subsequently profiled their TCRs by sequencing. This clonotype was seen a handful of times. Its antigen is not known.

The sequence was collected from a human donor who had recovered from COVID-19. The V and J genes are TRBV11-2 and TRBJ1-6, with D perhaps matching TRBD1 (6 bases). The sequences come from CD4+ T cells from blood, cultured in vitro, collected about 7 months after SARS-CoV-2 vaccination. CDR3 nucleotide sequence: TGTGCCAGCAGCTTGGCCCCCTGGGCCAGGGGTTCACCCCTCCACTTT. Translating gives CASSLAPWARGSPLHF.